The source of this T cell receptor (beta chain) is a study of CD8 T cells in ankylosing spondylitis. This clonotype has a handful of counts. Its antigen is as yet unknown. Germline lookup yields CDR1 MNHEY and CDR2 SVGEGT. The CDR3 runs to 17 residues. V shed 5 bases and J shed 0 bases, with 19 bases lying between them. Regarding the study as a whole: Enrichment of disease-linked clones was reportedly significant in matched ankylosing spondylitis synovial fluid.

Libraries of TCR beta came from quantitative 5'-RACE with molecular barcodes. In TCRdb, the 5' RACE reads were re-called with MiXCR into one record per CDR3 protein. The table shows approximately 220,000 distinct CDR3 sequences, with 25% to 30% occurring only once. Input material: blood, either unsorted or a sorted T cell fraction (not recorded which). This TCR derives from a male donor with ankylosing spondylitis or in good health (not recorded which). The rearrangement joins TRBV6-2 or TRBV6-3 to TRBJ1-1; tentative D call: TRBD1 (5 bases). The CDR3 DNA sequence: TGTGCCAGCAGTCCTCAGGGAAAGAAGGGGTTGAACACTGAAGCTTTCTTT. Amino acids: CASSPQGKKGLNTEAFF.